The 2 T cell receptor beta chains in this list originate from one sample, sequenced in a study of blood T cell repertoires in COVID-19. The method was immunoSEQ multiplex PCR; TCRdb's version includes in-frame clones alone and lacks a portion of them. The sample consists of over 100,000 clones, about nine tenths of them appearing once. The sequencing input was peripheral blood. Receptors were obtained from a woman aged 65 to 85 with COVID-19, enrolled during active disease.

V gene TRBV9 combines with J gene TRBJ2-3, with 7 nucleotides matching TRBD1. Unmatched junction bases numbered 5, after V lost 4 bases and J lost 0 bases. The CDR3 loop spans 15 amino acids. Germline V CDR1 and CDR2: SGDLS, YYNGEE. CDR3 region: CASSSGTASTDTQYF. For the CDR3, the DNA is TGTGCCAGCAGCTCGGGGACAGCTAGCACAGATACGCAGTATTTT.

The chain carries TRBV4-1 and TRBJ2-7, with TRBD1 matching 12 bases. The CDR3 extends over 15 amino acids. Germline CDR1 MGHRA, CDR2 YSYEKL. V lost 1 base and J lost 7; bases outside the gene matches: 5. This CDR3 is CASSQGGQGAREQYF. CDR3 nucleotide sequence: TGCGCCAGCAGCCAAGGGGGACAGGGGGCAAGGGAGCAGTACTTC.